Listed here are 29 T cell receptor beta chains from one sample, sequenced in a study of T cells in Graves' hyperthyroidism and ophthalmopathy. Researchers amplified the TCR beta CDR3 regions from RNA transcripts. HTBI primers were the set used in a first-round RT-PCR of the TCR CDR3. MiXCR was run by TCRdb on the multiplex PCR reads, yielding one entry per CDR3 protein. This table holds around 580,000 distinct CDR3 sequences, about half found once. Source material: peripheral blood or thyroid tissue (not recorded which). These receptors were obtained from a woman aged 18-29 years with Graves' hyperthyroidism.

This clonotype was seen many times. The CDR3 coding sequence is TGTGCCAGCAGTTTCACGGTTGCAACTAATGAAAAACTGTTTTTT. Protein: CASSFTVATNEKLFF. V and J are TRBV6-5 and TRBJ1-4; no definite D call. The germline V gene has CDR1 MNHEY and CDR2 SVGAGI. CDR3 length equals 15 residues. Trimming removed 4 bases at V and 0 bases at J, with 9 bases between.

The CDR3 spells CSVPFPWNTEAFF. CDR3 sequence (DNA): TGCAGCGTTCCATTTCCATGGAACACTGAAGCTTTCTTT. This chain connects TRBV29-1 to TRBJ1-1, with unresolved D. The V and J ends lost 5 bases and 1 base respectively, with 11 bases between them. The CDR3 loop spans 13 amino acids. In germline, CDR1 is SQVTM, CDR2 ANQGSEA.

The chain links TRBV2 to TRBJ2-5; the D gene could be TRBD1 or TRBD2 (5 bases each). Germline lookup yields CDR1 SNHLY and CDR2 FYNNEI. This CDR3 comprises 14 residues. The CDR3 sequence is CATGRPRLGETQYF. DNA of the CDR3: TGTGCTACGGGACGCCCTAGACTCGGGGAGACCCAGTACTTC. Complete variable domain (other parts from reference TRBV2 and TRBJ2-5): EPEVTQTPSHQVTQMGQEVILRCVPISNHLYFYWYRQILGQKVEFLVSFYNNEISEKSEIFDDQFSVERPDGSNFTLKIRSTKLEDSAMYFCATGRPRLGETQYFGPGTRLLVL.

This clonotype was detected many times. V and J are TRBV5-4 and TRBJ2-5; TRBD2 matches 7 bases. CDR3 length: 15 residues. Trimming cost V 4 bases and J 2 bases; bases outside gene matches: 8. CDR1 SGHNT and CDR2 YYREEE come from the germline V gene (reference sequence). CDR3 nucleotides: TGTGCCAGCAGCCTGCCCCCGGGAGGACAAGAGACCCAGTACTTC. It is translated as CASSLPPGGQETQYF.

The chain recombines TRBV5-1 with TRBJ1-2; D is perhaps TRBD1 (5 bases). The germline V gene has CDR1 SGHRS and CDR2 YFSETQ. The CDR3 is 15 residues long. The V gene lost 4 bases and the J gene lost 5 bases, with 18 bases spanning the gap. The DNA of the CDR3 is TGCGCCAGCAGCCGGGACGGGGCCTCCAGTTATGGCTACACCTTC. It translates to CASSRDGASSYGYTF. Looking up the rest from reference TRBV5-1 and TRBJ1-2 gives the full variable domain: KAGVTQTPRYLIKTRGQQVTLSCSPISGHRSVSWYQQTPGQGLQFLFEYFSETQRNKGNFPGRFSGRQFSNSRSEMNVSTLELGDSALYLCASSRDGASSYGYTFGSGTRLTVV.

The chain has TRBV29-1 and TRBJ1-2; D unresolved. CDR1 and CDR2 (germline): SQVTM, ANQGSEA. This CDR3 is built from 12 residues. V lost 0 bases and J lost 8, with 10 bases in between. The CDR3 DNA reads TGCAGCGTTGAAGATCTGGGCGGCGGCTACACCTTC. Its translation is CSVEDLGGGYTF.

This clonotype was picked up many times. The V gene is TRBV7-6, the J gene TRBJ1-4, with TRBD1 matching 9 bases. Germline values: CDR1 SGHVS, CDR2 FNYEAQ. This CDR3 is built from 16 residues. Germline trimming cut 5 bases from V and 4 bases from J; bases unmatched to any gene: 8. The CDR3 protein is CASSRVPGQGNEKLFF. The CDR3 nucleotides read TGTGCCAGCAGCCGAGTTCCGGGACAGGGTAATGAAAAACTGTTTTTT. Using reference TRBV7-6 and TRBJ1-4 for the parts outside the CDR3, the full variable domain is GAGVSQSPRYKVTKRGQDVALRCDPISGHVSLYWYRQALGQGPEFLTYFNYEAQQDKSGLPNDRFSAERPEGSISTLTIQRTEQRDSAMYRCASSRVPGQGNEKLFFGSGTQLSVL.

As to this clonotype: Mismatch with germline at one junction end may stem from a read error. CDR3 sequence reads: CASSETGVGNTEAF. Here the CDR3 DNA reads TGTGCCAGCAGTGAGACAGGTGTGGGTAACACTGAAGCTTTC. The genes are TRBV6-1 and TRBJ2-6; D is possibly TRBD1 (6 bases). The germline CDR1 and CDR2 sequences are MNHNS and SASEGT. CDR3 size: 14 residues.

This clonotype showed up just a few times. This chain connects TRBV30 to TRBJ1-3; 9 bases map to TRBD1. V lost 2 bases to trimming and J lost 8 bases; unmatched junction nucleotides: 7. The CDR3 totals 14 residues. In germline, CDR1 is GTSNPN, CDR2 SVGIG (reference sequence). CDR3 loop: CAWSPGTGKDTIYF. The CDR3 DNA is TGTGCCTGGAGTCCCGGGACAGGGAAGGACACCATATATTTT.

This chain uses TRBV20-1 with TRBJ2-7; the D call may be TRBD1 or TRBD2 (7 bases each). Trimming left V 1 base short and J 6 bases short, with 22 bases between. The V gene's germline CDR1 is DFQATT and CDR2 SNEGSKA (reference sequence). This CDR3 has 16 amino acids. CDR3 in amino acids: CSARGLTGREQGEQYF. The CDR3 DNA sequence: TGCAGTGCTAGAGGTCTGACAGGGAGGGAGCAGGGCGAGCAGTACTTC.

The CDR3 here is CASSILRGIKTQYF. CDR3 coding DNA: TGTGCCAGCAGTATCCTAAGGGGGATAAAGACCCAGTACTTC. The rearrangement links TRBV6-1 to TRBJ2-5; D might be TRBD1 (6 bases). CDR3 size: 14 residues. Germline loops: CDR1 MNHNS, CDR2 SASEGT. The germline V and J ends were trimmed by 5 bases and 6 bases, with 16 bases remaining between them.

The chain links TRBV6-5 to TRBJ2-7, with 10 bases aligning to TRBD2. The better agreement between TRBJ2-1 and the DNA end casts doubt on the J call. CDR3 length: 15 residues. Germline V CDR1 and CDR2: MNHEY, SVGAGI. This chain's CDR3 is CASSYLTSGFNEQFF. The CDR3 nucleotides read TGTGCCAGCAGTTACTTGACTAGCGGGTTCAATGAGCAGTTCTTC.

V is TRBV9 and J is TRBJ1-2; D may be TRBD1 (5 bases). CDR3 size: 15 residues. Germline assignment: CDR1 SGDLS and CDR2 YYNGEE. V shed 0 bases and J shed 10 bases, with 19 bases lying between them. CDR3 in amino acids: CASSVGEGQGMDYTF. The CDR3, as DNA: TGTGCCAGCAGCGTAGGAGAAGGGCAGGGAATGGACTACACCTTC.

This clonotype occurred many times. The genes are TRBV7-9 and TRBJ1-2, with D maybe TRBD1 (5 bases). From germline, CDR1 is SEHNR and CDR2 FQNEAQ (reference sequence). Trimming pared 3 bases from V and 6 bases from J, leaving 11 bases between. This CDR3 is 13 amino acids long. CDR3 sequence (DNA): TGTGCCAGCAGCTTTGCCAGGGAGGATGGCTACACCTTC. Translating gives CASSFAREDGYTF.

This clonotype has at least ten counts. The chain joins TRBV14 to TRBJ2-7; 10 bases match TRBD2. The germline gives CDR1 SGHDN, CDR2 FVKESK. V was pared by 0 bases and J by 0 bases, with 8 bases of the junction left unmatched. The length of the CDR3 is 18 residues. In nucleotides, the CDR3 is TGTGCCAGCAGCCAAGAGAGGACGACTAGCGGGCTCTCCTACGAGCAGTACTTC. It encodes CASSQERTTSGLSYEQYF.

The rearrangement joins TRBV20-1 to TRBJ1-1; D is undetermined. Trimming pared 3 bases from V and 5 bases from J, leaving 10 bases between. The length of the CDR3 is 12 residues. From germline, CDR1 is DFQATT and CDR2 SNEGSKA (reference sequence). DNA of the CDR3: TGCAGTGCTAGGGAGCGGGAGACTGAAGCTTTCTTT. Amino acid sequence: CSARERETEAFF.

V is TRBV20-1 and J is TRBJ1-5, with D possibly matching TRBD1 (5 bases). The CDR3 is 14 amino acids. Between the trimmed V and J ends, which lost 4 bases and 5 bases, there was a span of 15 bases. Per germline, CDR1 DFQATT and CDR2 SNEGSKA (reference sequence). CDR3 nucleotide sequence: TGCAGTGCTACCGGGCTCGGGGCGTATCAGCCCCAGCATTTT. This encodes CSATGLGAYQPQHF.

This clonotype appeared many times. J is TRBJ1-6 and V is TRBV27; 9 nucleotides align to TRBD1. There are 14 residues in the CDR3. Per the germline V gene, CDR1 is MNHEY and CDR2 is SMNVEV (reference sequence). V shed 6 bases and J 10 bases; nucleotides not matched to a gene: 7. CDR3 bases: TGTGCCAGCAGAGCCGGGACAGGGAGATCACCCCTCCACTTT. Residues: CASRAGTGRSPLHF.

This chain links TRBV20-1 with TRBJ2-1; D ambiguous. V lost 6 bases and J lost 6, with 12 bases in between. CDR1 and CDR2 (germline): DFQATT, SNEGSKA (reference sequence). This CDR3 region has 12 residues. The CDR3 loop reads CSASVPTNEQFF. The CDR3 region has the DNA TGCAGTGCCTCCGTTCCGACCAATGAGCAGTTCTTC.

Notes on this clonotype: A read error may be the cause here, since a much bigger clone is one base away. The gene calls are TRBV9 and TRBJ1-2; D is unclear. CDR3 length: 14 residues. CDR1 and CDR2 (germline): SGDLS, YYNGEE. The V gene lost 4 bases and the J gene lost 8 bases, with 18 bases spanning the gap. This CDR3 is CASSPSRGEGGYTF. The CDR3 nucleotides read TGTGCCAGCAGCCCGAGCCGGGGTGAAGGGGGCTACACCTTC.

In this sample, this clonotype turned up a few times. The chain has TRBV24-1 and TRBJ2-3, with 11 bases matching TRBD2. Germline V gene lookup returns CDR1 KGHDR and CDR2 SFDVKD. The CDR3 has 16 residues. V gave up 4 bases and J gave up 2 bases; unmatched junction bases: 4. The CDR3: CATSDIAGGDTDTQYF. CDR3 coding DNA: TGTGCCACCAGTGACATAGCGGGAGGGGACACAGATACGCAGTATTTT.

This clonotype appeared many times. The rearrangement links TRBV19 to TRBJ2-7; a possible D gene is TRBD2 (6 bases). The CDR3 extends over 14 amino acids. V was pared by 2 bases and J by 1 base, with 9 bases between. The germline CDR1 and CDR2 sequences are LNHDA and SQIVND (reference sequence). CDR3 sequence: CASSIRAGSYEQYF. CDR3 nucleotides: TGTGCCAGTAGTATACGCGCGGGATCCTACGAGCAGTACTTC.

The sample holds many counts of this clonotype. Its ends do not fully match the called genes, so a read error is possible. The CDR3 sequence: CASSSSGNQETQYF. DNA of the CDR3: TGTGCCAGCAGCTCGTCAGGGAATCAAGAGACCCAGTACTTC. The chain employs TRBV5-1 and TRBJ2-5; D possibly corresponds to TRBD1 (5 bases). Germline values: CDR1 SGHRS, CDR2 YFSETQ. The length of the CDR3 is 14 residues.

V gene TRBV28 combines with J gene TRBJ1-4; TRBD1 matches 9 bases. V lost 4 bases, J lost 8 bases, and 14 bases stayed unmatched. This CDR3 spans 17 amino acids. CDR1 MDHEN and CDR2 SYDVKM come from the germline V gene. CDR3 in amino acids: CASSYSDRGGVGEKLFF. Here the CDR3 DNA reads TGTGCCAGCAGTTACTCGGACAGGGGAGGGGTTGGCGAAAAACTGTTTTTT. Variable domain in full (rest from reference TRBV28 and TRBJ1-4): DVKVTQSSRYLVKRTGEKVFLECVQDMDHENMFWYRQDPGLGLRLIYFSYDVKMKEKGDIPEGYSVSREKKERFSLILESASTNQTSMYLCASSYSDRGGVGEKLFFGSGTQLSVL.

This clonotype was recorded a few times. The V call is TRBV7-3, the J call TRBJ2-1; TRBD2 agrees at 8 bases. This CDR3 region has 18 residues. Germline V CDR1 and CDR2: SGHTA, FQGTGA. J was trimmed by 0 bases and V by 7 bases; bases with no gene match: 14. CDR3 nucleotides: TGTGCCAGCAAGGATCCGCGGGAGGAACCGAGCTCCTACAATGAGCAGTTCTTC. This gives the protein CASKDPREEPSSYNEQFF.

Worth noting for this clonotype: A read error is likely, as this CDR3 ends without the conserved phenylalanine or tryptophan. The V and J genes are TRBV7-9 and TRBJ2-7, with D tentatively TRBD2 (5 bases). The germline V gene has CDR1 SEHNR and CDR2 FQNEAQ (reference sequence). Trimming shortened V by 6 bases and J by 6 bases, and 9 bases separated the two germline ends. This CDR3 region has 11 residues. The CDR3 DNA reads as TGTGCCAGCAGTTTTGGGAGCGAGCAGTACCTC. This gives the protein CASSFGSEQYL.

In this sample, this clonotype turned up many times. The chain joins TRBV7-9 to TRBJ2-7; D remains unclear. The germline gives CDR1 SEHNR, CDR2 FQNEAQ (reference sequence). CDR3 length: 14 amino acids. Trimming took off 5 bases at V and 1 base at J, with 12 bases between the two ends. The CDR3 spells CASSLWEGSYEQYF. The CDR3 DNA sequence: TGTGCCAGCAGCCTCTGGGAAGGGTCCTACGAGCAGTACTTC.

This clonotype was seen a handful of times. In DNA form, the CDR3 reads TGCGCCAGCGCTGGGACAGTTTCTGATTCACCCCTCCACTTT. This encodes CASAGTVSDSPLHF. The chain combines TRBV5-1 with TRBJ1-6; 7 nucleotides align to TRBD1. Per the germline V gene, CDR1 is SGHRS and CDR2 is YFSETQ. V dropped 7 bases and J dropped 8; count of bases not matched to a gene: 9. The CDR3 contains 14 residues.

The chain carries TRBV9 and TRBJ2-7; the match to TRBD2 covers 9 bases. CDR1 is SGDLS, CDR2 YYNGEE, per germline. The CDR3 runs 14 residues. The junction had 4 bases not matched to a gene; V was cut back by 3 bases and J by 3 bases. This CDR3 is CASSAGLAIYEQYF. CDR3 sequence (DNA): TGTGCCAGCAGCGCGGGACTAGCCATCTACGAGCAGTACTTC. The variable domain in full, with the rest retrieved from reference TRBV9 and TRBJ2-7, is DSGVTQTPKHLITATGQRVTLRCSPRSGDLSVYWYQQSLDQGLQFLIQYYNGEERAKGNILERFSAQQFPDLHSELNLSSLELGDSALYFCASSAGLAIYEQYFGPGTRLTVT.